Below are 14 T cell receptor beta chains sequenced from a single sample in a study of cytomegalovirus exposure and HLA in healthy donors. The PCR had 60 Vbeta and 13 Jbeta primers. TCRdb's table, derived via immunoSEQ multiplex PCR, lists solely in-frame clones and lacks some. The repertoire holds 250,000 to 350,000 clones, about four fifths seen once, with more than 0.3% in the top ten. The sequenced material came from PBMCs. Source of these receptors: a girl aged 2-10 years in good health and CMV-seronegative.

CDR3 bases: TGTGCCAGCATGAGGCAGGGTGGAACAGATACGCAGTATTTT. Amino acids: CASMRQGGTDTQYF. The V call is TRBV2, the J call TRBJ2-3; a possible D gene is TRBD1 (5 bases). The V gene lost 7 bases and the J gene lost 3 bases, with 14 bases spanning the gap. Germline V gene lookup returns CDR1 SNHLY and CDR2 FYNNEI. This CDR3 has 14 amino acids.

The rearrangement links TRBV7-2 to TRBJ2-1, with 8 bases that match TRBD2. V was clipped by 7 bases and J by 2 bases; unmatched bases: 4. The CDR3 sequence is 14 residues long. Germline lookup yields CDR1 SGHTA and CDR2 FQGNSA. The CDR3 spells CASIELAAYNEQFF. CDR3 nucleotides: TGTGCCAGCATAGAACTAGCGGCCTACAATGAGCAGTTCTTC.

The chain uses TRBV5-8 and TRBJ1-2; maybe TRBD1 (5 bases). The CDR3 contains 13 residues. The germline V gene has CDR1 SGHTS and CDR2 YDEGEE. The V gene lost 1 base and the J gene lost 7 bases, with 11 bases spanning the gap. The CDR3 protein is CASSLWGVGGYTF. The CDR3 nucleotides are TGTGCCAGCAGCTTGTGGGGGGTCGGTGGCTACACCTTC. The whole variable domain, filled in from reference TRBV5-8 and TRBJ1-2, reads EAGVTQSPTHLIKTRGQQATLRCSPISGHTSVYWYQQALGLGLQFLLWYDEGEERNRGNFPPRFSGRQFPNYSSELNVNALELEDSALYLCASSLWGVGGYTFGSGTRLTVV.

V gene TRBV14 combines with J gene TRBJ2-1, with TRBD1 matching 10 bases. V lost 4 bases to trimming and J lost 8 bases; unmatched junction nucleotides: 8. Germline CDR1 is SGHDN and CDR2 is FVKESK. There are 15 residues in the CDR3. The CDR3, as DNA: TGTGCCAGCAGCCTAAGACAGGGGGCAATCGATGAGCAGTTCTTC. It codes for CASSLRQGAIDEQFF. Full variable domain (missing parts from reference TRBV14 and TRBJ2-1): EAGVTQFPSHSVIEKGQTVTLRCDPISGHDNLYWYRRVMGKEIKFLLHFVKESKQDESGMPNNRFLAERTGGTYSTLKVQPAELEDSGVYFCASSLRQGAIDEQFFGPGTRLTVL.

For the CDR3, the DNA is TGTGCCAGCAGCTTAAATCGGTTGGAGACCCAGTACTTC. Residues: CASSLNRLETQYF. The chain couples TRBV7-8 to TRBJ2-5; the D is unclear. This CDR3 comprises 13 residues. CDR1 and CDR2 from the germline V gene are SGHVS and FQNEAQ. Trimming took off 2 bases at V and 5 bases at J, with 9 bases between the two ends. Complete variable domain (other parts from reference TRBV7-8 and TRBJ2-5): GAGVSQSPRYKVAKRGQDVALRCDPISGHVSLFWYQQALGQGPEFLTYFQNEAQLDKSGLPSDRFFAERPEGSVSTLKIQRTQQEDSAVYLCASSLNRLETQYFGPGTRLLVL.

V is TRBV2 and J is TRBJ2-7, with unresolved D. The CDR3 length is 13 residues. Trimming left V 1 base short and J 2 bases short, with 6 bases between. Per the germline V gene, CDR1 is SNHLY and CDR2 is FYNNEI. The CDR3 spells CASSEGTTYEQYF. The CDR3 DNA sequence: TGTGCCAGCAGTGAAGGCACAACCTACGAGCAGTACTTC.

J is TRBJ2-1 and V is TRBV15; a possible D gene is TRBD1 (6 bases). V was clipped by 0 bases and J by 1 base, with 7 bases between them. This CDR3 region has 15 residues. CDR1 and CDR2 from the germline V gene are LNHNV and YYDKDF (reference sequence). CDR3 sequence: CATSRDRGSYNEQFF. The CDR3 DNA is TGTGCCACCAGCAGAGATAGGGGGTCCTACAATGAGCAGTTCTTC.

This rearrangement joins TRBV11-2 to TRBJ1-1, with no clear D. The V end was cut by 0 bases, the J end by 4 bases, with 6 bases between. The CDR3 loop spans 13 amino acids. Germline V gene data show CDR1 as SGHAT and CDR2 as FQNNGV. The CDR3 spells CASSLEGSTEAFF. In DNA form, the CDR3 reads TGTGCCAGCAGCTTAGAGGGGAGCACTGAAGCTTTCTTT.

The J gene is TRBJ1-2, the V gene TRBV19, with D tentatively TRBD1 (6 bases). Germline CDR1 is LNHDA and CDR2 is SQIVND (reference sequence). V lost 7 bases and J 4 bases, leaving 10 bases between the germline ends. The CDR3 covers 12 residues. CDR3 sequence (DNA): TGTGCCAGTATTCAGGGGAGCTATGGCTACACCTTC. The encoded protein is CASIQGSYGYTF.

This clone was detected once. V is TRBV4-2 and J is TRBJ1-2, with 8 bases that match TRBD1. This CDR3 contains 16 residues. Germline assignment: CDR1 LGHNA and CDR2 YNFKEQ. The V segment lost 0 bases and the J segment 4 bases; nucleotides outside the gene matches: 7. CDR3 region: CASSQDPTTGGYGYTF. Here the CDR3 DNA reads TGTGCCAGCAGCCAAGATCCGACTACAGGGGGCTATGGCTACACCTTC.

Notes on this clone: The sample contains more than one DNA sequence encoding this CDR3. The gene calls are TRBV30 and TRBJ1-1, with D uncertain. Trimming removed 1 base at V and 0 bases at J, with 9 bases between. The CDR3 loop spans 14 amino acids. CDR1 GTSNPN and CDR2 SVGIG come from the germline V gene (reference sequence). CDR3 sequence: CAWSGTVMNTEAFF. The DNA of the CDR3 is TGTGCCTGGAGTGGAACAGTGATGAACACTGAAGCTTTCTTT.

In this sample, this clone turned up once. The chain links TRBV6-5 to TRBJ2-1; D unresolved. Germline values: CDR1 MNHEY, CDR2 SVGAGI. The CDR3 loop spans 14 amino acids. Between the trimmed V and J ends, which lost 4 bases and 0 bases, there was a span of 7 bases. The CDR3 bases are TGTGCCAGCAGTTTGTCCGTCTCCTACAATGAGCAGTTCTTC. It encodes CASSLSVSYNEQFF.

CDR3 sequence reads: CASSPWTSVTDTQYF. As DNA, the CDR3 is TGTGCCAGCAGCCCTTGGACTAGCGTCACAGATACGCAGTATTTT. V usage is TRBV13 and J usage is TRBJ2-3; 9 positions agree with TRBD2. V dropped 5 bases and J dropped 2; count of bases not matched to a gene: 5. The CDR3 is 15 amino acids. Per germline, CDR1 PRHDT and CDR2 FYEKMQ (reference sequence).

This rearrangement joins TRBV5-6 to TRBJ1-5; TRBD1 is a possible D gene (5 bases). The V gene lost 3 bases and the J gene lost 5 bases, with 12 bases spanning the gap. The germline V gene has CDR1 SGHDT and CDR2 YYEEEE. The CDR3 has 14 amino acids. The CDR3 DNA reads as TGTGCCAGCAGCTGGCAGGGATGGGATCAGCCCCAGCATTTT. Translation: CASSWQGWDQPQHF.